A single T cell receptor (beta chain) is shown here with its context. The entry originates in a study of human T cells and chemical hapten exposure. TCRdb passed the RACE reads through MiXCR, listing each CDR3 protein once. The data contain roughly 360,000 distinct CDR3 sequences, 4.8% of them singletons. The time point was: patch test 1, 2 weeks after DPC sensitization. Treatment reported: therapeutic diphenylcyclopropenone sensitization with weekly scalp DPC. V was shortened by 5 bases and J by 5 bases, with 17 bases between the two germline ends. The CDR3 runs to 15 residues. The germline CDR1 and CDR2 sequences are SGHTA and FQGNSA.

The sequences come from whole blood, collected in connection with sensitization to the hapten diphenylcyclopropenone (DPC). The chain links TRBV7-2 to TRBJ2-3; D is ambiguous. The origin of this receptor is a woman aged 45-65 years with alopecia areata. Some clones in this sample may be carry-over from other donors' samples. CDR3 in amino acids: CASSNLLGSKDTQYF. CDR3 coding DNA: TGTGCCAGCAGCAATCTCTTAGGCTCAAAAGATACGCAGTATTTT.